Described below is a single T cell receptor beta chain sequence and its context. What it binds is not known. Naive CD4+ T cells were purified with Tregs depleted by CD25. TCRdb re-called the 5' RACE reads with MiXCR, one entry per CDR3 protein. The table records more than 4,500 distinct CDR3 sequences, 34% of them present only once. Study-level results: The TCR gene usage of tumor memory CD4+ T cells clustered together with blood and lymph node memory CD4+ cells and with lymph node naive CD4+ cells. Greatest tumor Treg TCR overlap was with tumor naive CD4+ cells.

The CDR3 contains 15 residues. Trimming took 5 bases from V and 4 from J; bases not matched to a gene: 9. The sample was naive CD4+ T cells sorted from a lymph node. Described subset: naive CD4+ T cells, CD4+CD45RA+CD25-. V gene TRBV12-3 or TRBV12-4 combines with J gene TRBJ2-3; 7 positions agree with TRBD1. The clonotype comes from a female donor with breast cancer. In DNA, the CDR3 is TGTGCCAGCAGTACGCAGACAGGGTCAGCAGATACGCAGTATTTT. Translating gives CASSTQTGSADTQYF.